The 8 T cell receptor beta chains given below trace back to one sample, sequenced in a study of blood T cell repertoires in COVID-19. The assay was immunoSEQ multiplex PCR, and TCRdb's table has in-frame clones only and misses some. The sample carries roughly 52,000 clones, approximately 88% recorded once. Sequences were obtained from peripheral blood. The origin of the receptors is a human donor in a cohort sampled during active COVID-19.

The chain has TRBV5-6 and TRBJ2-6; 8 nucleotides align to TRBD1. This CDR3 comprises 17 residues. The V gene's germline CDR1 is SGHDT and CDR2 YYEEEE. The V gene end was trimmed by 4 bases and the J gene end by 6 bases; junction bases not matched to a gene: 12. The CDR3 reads CASSPHPTGAEANVLTF. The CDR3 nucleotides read TGTGCCAGCAGCCCCCACCCGACAGGGGCGGAGGCCAACGTCCTGACTTTC.

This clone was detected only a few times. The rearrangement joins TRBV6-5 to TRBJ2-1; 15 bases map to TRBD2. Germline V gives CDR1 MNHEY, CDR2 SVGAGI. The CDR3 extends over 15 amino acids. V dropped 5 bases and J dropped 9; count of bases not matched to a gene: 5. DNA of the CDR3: TGTGCCAGCAGTCGGACTAGCGGGGGGGCCCTTGAGCAGTTCTTC. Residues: CASSRTSGGALEQFF.

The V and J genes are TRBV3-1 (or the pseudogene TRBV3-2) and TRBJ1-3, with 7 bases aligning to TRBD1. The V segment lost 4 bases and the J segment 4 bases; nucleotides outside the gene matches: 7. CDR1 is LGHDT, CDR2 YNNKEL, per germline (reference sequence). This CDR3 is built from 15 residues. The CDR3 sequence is CASSPLDRVGNTIYF. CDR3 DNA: TGTGCCAGCAGCCCCCTAGACAGGGTCGGAAACACCATATATTTT.

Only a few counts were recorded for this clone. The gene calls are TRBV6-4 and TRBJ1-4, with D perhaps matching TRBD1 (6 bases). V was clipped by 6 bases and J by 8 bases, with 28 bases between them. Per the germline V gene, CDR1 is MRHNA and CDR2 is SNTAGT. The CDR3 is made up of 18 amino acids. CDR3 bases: TGTGCCAGCAGCCCAACCTCCCCGGGCGGGCAGGGGAACGAAAAACTGTTTTTT. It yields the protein CASSPTSPGGQGNEKLFF.

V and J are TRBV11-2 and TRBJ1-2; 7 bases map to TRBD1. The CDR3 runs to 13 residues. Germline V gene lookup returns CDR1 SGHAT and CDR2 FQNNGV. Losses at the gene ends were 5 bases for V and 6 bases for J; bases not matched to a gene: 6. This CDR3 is CASSDDRDHGYTF. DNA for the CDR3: TGTGCCAGCAGCGACGACAGGGATCATGGCTACACCTTC.

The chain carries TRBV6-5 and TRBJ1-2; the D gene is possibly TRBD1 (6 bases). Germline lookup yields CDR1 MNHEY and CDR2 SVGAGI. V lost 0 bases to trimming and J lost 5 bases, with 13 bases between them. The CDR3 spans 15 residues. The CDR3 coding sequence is TGTGCCAGCAGTTACTCGGGGGGGCAGAGGTATGGCTACACCTTC. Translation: CASSYSGGQRYGYTF.

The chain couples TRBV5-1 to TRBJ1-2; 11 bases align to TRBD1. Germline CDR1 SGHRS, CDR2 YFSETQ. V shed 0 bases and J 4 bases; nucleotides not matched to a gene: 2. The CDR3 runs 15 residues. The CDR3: CASSLEGTGGYGYTF. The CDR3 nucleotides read TGCGCCAGCAGCTTGGAGGGGACAGGGGGCTATGGCTACACCTTC. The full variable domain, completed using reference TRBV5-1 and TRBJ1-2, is KAGVTQTPRYLIKTRGQQVTLSCSPISGHRSVSWYQQTPGQGLQFLFEYFSETQRNKGNFPGRFSGRQFSNSRSEMNVSTLELGDSALYLCASSLEGTGGYGYTFGSGTRLTVV.

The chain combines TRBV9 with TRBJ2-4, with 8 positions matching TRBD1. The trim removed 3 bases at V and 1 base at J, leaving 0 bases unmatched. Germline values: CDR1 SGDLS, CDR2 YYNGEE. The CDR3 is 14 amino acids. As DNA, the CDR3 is TGTGCCAGCAGCGGACAGGGGGCCAAAAACATTCAGTACTTC. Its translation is CASSGQGAKNIQYF.